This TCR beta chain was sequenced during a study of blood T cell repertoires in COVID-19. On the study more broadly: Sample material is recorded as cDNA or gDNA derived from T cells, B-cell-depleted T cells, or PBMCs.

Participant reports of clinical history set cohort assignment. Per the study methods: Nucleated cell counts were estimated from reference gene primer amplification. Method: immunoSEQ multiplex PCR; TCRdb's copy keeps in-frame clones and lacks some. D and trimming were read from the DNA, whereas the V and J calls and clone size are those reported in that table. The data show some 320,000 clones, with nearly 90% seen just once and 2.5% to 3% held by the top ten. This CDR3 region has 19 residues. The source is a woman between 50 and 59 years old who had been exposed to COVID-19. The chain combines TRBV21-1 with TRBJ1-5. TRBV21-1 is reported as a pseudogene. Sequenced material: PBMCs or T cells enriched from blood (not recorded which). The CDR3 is CASSKDFFPVLHSNQPQHF. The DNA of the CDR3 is TGTGCCAGCAGCAAGGACTTCTTCCCAGTACTTCATAGCAATCAGCCCCAGCATTTT.